These T cell receptor beta chains were read from a single sample in a study of cytomegalovirus exposure and HLA in healthy donors. Libraries were prepared by immunoSEQ multiplex PCR; TCRdb keeps only in-frame clonotypes and omits some of them. The table shows about 240,000 clones, with roughly 78% occurring only once. Material for sequencing was PBMCs. These receptors were taken from a boy aged 5-17 years in good health and CMV-seronegative. Each CDR3 is given with its conserved first and last residue. Each record gives: J gene, D gene, clone size, V gene, CDR3 DNA, CDR3 protein. D genes are given only for firm matches. A row's size may be missing; if present it is once, few, many or a size class.

J: TRBJ2-2
D: .
size: .
V: TRBV5-4
DNA: TGTGCCAGCAGCGCCGACTTCACCGGGGAGCTGTTTTTT
CDR3: CASSADFTGELFF

J: TRBJ2-7
D: .
size: .
V: TRBV2
DNA: TGTGCCAGCAGTGACTGGGCTACCTACGAGCAGTACTTC
CDR3: CASSDWATYEQYF

J: TRBJ1-5
D: .
size: .
V: TRBV5-4
DNA: TGTGCCAGCAGCTATAGGGCGGGAGGGCCAAGAACCCAGACGGGCCAGCCCCAGCATTTT
CDR3: CASSYRAGGPRTQTGQPQHF

J: TRBJ1-4
D: TRBD1
size: .
V: TRBV29-1
DNA: TGCAGCATCCGGGACAGGGGGAAGGAAGCTAATGAAAAACTGTTTTTT
CDR3: CSIRDRGKEANEKLFF

J: TRBJ1-2
D: TRBD1
size: .
V: TRBV5-8
DNA: TGTGCCAGCAGCTTGGGGGACAGGGGAACTGGCTACACCTTC
CDR3: CASSLGDRGTGYTF

J: TRBJ2-3
D: TRBD2
size: .
V: TRBV27
DNA: TGTGCCAGCAGCGATCGGGGGGTGGGAGATACGCAGTATTTT
CDR3: CASSDRGVGDTQYF

J: TRBJ1-1
D: .
size: few
V: TRBV7-3
DNA: TGTGCCAGCAGCTTAACAGGGGGGAACACTGAAGCTTTCTTT
CDR3: CASSLTGGNTEAFF

J: TRBJ1-1
D: .
size: .
V: TRBV19
DNA: TGTGCCAGTAGTACAGGGTCCTGGGGAACTGAAGCTTTCTTT
CDR3: CASSTGSWGTEAFF

J: TRBJ2-2
D: .
size: few
V: TRBV30
DNA: TGTGCCTGGACAGGGTGGAACACCGGGGAGCTGTTTTTT
CDR3: CAWTGWNTGELFF

J: TRBJ1-5
D: .
size: .
V: TRBV6-5
DNA: TGTGCCAGCAGTGTCCCGGGGGTCAATCAGCCCCAGCATTTT
CDR3: CASSVPGVNQPQHF

J: TRBJ1-6
D: TRBD1
size: .
V: TRBV30
DNA: TGTGCCTGGAGGGGGGACAGAGACTATAATTCACCCCTCCACTTT
CDR3: CAWRGDRDYNSPLHF

J: TRBJ2-1
D: TRBD1
size: .
V: TRBV2
DNA: TGTGCTGGGACAGGGAGCTCCTACAATGAGCAGTTCTTC
CDR3: CAGTGSSYNEQFF

J: TRBJ1-4
D: .
size: .
V: TRBV2
DNA: TGTGCCAGCACGTCAGGGGTACCAACTAATGAAAAACTGTTTTTT
CDR3: CASTSGVPTNEKLFF

J: TRBJ1-4
D: .
size: .
V: TRBV15
DNA: TGTGCCACCAGCAGAGAAGGACAGAATAATGAAAAACTGTTTTTT
CDR3: CATSREGQNNEKLFF

J: TRBJ2-5
D: TRBD1
size: once
V: TRBV7-2
DNA: TGTGCCAGCAGCTTAGCGTGGACAGGGAATCAGGAGACCCAGTACTTC
CDR3: CASSLAWTGNQETQYF

J: TRBJ2-7
D: .
size: .
V: TRBV5-4
DNA: TGTGCCAGCAGCTTGGGGCGGGACTACGAGCAGTACTTC
CDR3: CASSLGRDYEQYF

J: TRBJ1-1
D: TRBD1
size: .
V: TRBV6-5
DNA: TGTGCCAGCAGCCCGCGGGACAGGGCGGCTTTCTTT
CDR3: CASSPRDRAAFF

J: TRBJ1-1
D: .
size: .
V: TRBV7-9
DNA: TGTGCCAGCAGCCCACTGCGAGGGTTGAACACTGAAGCTTTCTTT
CDR3: CASSPLRGLNTEAFF

J: TRBJ1-4
D: TRBD1
size: .
V: TRBV29-1
DNA: TGCAGCGTTGGTAGGGGACAGGGAAGGGAAAAACTGTTTTTT
CDR3: CSVGRGQGREKLFF

J: TRBJ2-7
D: TRBD1
size: .
V: TRBV7-9
DNA: TGTGCCAGCAGCCCGCGGACAGGGTACGAGCAGTACTTC
CDR3: CASSPRTGYEQYF

J: TRBJ2-3
D: .
size: .
V: TRBV7-6
DNA: TGTGCCAGCAGCTTAGGAGGGAAGCCAGATACGCAGTATTTT
CDR3: CASSLGGKPDTQYF

J: TRBJ2-2
D: .
size: .
V: TRBV5-7
DNA: TGTGCCAGCAGCTTGGTAGCCTCGGCAGGGACCGGGGAGCTGTTTTTT
CDR3: CASSLVASAGTGELFF

J: TRBJ1-1
D: TRBD1
size: .
V: TRBV29-1
DNA: TGCAGCGTTCGGACAGGGTCTTCTGAAGCTTTCTTT
CDR3: CSVRTGSSEAFF

J: TRBJ2-7
D: .
size: .
V: TRBV6-5
DNA: TGTGCCAGCAGTTACCAGGGGACCTACGAGCAGTACTTC
CDR3: CASSYQGTYEQYF

J: TRBJ1-6
D: TRBD1
size: .
V: TRBV5-6
DNA: TGTGCCAGCAGCCCAAGGGACAGTTATAATTCACCCCTCCACTTT
CDR3: CASSPRDSYNSPLHF

J: TRBJ2-5
D: TRBD1
size: .
V: TRBV7-9
DNA: TGTGCCAGCAGCTACTCCGGACAGGGAGACGTTGGGTACTTC
CDR3: CASSYSGQGDVGYF

J: TRBJ2-7
D: TRBD1
size: .
V: TRBV7-9
DNA: TGTGCCAGCAGCTTAGTACAGGGGTCCTACGAGCAGTACTTC
CDR3: CASSLVQGSYEQYF